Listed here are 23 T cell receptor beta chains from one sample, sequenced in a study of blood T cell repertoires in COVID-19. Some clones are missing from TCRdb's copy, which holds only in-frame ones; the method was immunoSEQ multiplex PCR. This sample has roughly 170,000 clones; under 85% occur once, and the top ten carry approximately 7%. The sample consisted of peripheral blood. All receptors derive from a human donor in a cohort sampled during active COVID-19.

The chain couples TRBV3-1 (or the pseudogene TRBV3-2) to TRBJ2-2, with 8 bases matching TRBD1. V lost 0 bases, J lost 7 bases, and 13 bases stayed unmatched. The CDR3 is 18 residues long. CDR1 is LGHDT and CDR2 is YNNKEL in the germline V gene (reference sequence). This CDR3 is CASSQDRQGMGWGGELFF. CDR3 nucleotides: TGTGCCAGCAGCCAAGATCGACAGGGGATGGGATGGGGCGGGGAGCTGTTTTTT.

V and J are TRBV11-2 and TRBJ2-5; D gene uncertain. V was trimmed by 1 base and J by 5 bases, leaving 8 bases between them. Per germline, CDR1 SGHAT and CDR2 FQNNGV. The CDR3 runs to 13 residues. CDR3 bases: TGTGCCAGCAGCTTAGTCGTCCCCGAGACCCAGTACTTC. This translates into CASSLVVPETQYF.

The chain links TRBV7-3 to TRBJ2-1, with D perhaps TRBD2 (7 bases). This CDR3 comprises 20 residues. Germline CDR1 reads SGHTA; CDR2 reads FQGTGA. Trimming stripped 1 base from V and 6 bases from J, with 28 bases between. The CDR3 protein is CASSLRARFGAGALSNEQFF. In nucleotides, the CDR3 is TGTGCCAGCAGCTTAAGGGCTCGGTTCGGTGCGGGGGCGCTTTCCAATGAGCAGTTCTTC.

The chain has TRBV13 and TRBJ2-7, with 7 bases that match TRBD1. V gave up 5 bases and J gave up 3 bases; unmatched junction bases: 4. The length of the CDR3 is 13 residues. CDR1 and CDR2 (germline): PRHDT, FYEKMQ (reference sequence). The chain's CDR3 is CASSLTGVYEQYF. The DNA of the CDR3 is TGTGCCAGCAGCCTTACAGGGGTCTACGAGCAGTACTTC.

As DNA, the CDR3 is TGTGCCAGCAGTCCCCCGAGAGGGGGGGGCCACGAGCAGTACTTC. It encodes CASSPPRGGGHEQYF. The chain is built from TRBV28 and TRBJ2-7; D perhaps matches TRBD2 (7 bases). V gave up 5 bases and J gave up 5 bases, with 19 bases separating them. Germline-derived CDR1 and CDR2 are MDHEN and SYDVKM. The CDR3 contains 15 residues.

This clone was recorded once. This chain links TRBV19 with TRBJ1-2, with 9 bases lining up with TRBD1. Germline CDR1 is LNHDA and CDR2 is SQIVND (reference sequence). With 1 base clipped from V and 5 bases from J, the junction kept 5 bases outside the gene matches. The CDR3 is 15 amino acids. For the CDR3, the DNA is TGTGCCAGTAGTATAGTGGGACAGGGTCCTTATGGCTACACCTTC. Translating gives CASSIVGQGPYGYTF.

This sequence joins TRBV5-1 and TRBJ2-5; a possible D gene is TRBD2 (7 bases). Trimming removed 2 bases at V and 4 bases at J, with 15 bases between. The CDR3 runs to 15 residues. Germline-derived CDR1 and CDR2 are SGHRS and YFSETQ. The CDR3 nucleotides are TGCGCCAGCAGCTTACGTGGGGGGGCCGTAGAGACCCAGTACTTC. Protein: CASSLRGGAVETQYF.

CDR3 DNA: TGTGCCAGTAGCCCGGACAGGGCCAACACTGAAGCTTTCTTT. It specifies CASSPDRANTEAFF. This rearrangement joins TRBV19 to TRBJ1-1, with TRBD1 matching 8 bases. The CDR3 is made up of 14 amino acids. Per germline, CDR1 LNHDA and CDR2 SQIVND (reference sequence). V was clipped by 6 bases and J by 2 bases; unmatched bases: 5.

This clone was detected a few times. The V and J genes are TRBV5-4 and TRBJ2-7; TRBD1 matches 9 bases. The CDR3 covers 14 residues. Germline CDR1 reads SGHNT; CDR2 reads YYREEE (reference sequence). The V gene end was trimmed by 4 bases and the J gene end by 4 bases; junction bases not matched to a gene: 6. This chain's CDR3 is CASSVGQGRYEQYF. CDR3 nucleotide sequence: TGTGCCAGCAGCGTTGGACAGGGGAGGTACGAGCAGTACTTC.

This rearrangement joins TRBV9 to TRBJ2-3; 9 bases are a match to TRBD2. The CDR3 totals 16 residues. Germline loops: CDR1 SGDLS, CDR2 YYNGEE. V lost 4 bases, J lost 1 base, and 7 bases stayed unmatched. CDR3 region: CASSSPRGGRTDTQYF. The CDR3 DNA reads TGTGCCAGCAGCTCCCCGCGGGGGGGCCGCACAGATACGCAGTATTTT.

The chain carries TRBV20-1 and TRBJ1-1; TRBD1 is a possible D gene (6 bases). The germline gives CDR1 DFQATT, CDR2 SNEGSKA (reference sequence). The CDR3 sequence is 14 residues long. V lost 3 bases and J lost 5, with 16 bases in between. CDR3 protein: CSASNRAGRTEAFF. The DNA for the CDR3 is TGCAGTGCTAGTAACAGGGCAGGGCGGACTGAAGCTTTCTTT.

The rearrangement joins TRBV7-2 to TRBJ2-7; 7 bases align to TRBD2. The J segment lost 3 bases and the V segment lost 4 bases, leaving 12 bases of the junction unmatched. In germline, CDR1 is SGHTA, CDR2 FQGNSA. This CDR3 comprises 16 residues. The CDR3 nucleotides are TGTGCCAGCAGCTCCTCTGGGTCCCGCGGGGGCTACGAGCAGTACTTC. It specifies CASSSSGSRGGYEQYF.

CDR3 sequence (DNA): TGTGCCACCCTGGGGACAGCCACTGAAGCTTTCTTT. Translation gives CATLGTATEAFF. J is TRBJ1-1 and V is TRBV15, with TRBD1 identical over 7 bases. The CDR3 covers 12 residues. The germline V gene encodes CDR1 LNHNV and CDR2 YYDKDF (reference sequence). V lost 8 bases to trimming and J lost 4 bases; unmatched junction nucleotides: 4.

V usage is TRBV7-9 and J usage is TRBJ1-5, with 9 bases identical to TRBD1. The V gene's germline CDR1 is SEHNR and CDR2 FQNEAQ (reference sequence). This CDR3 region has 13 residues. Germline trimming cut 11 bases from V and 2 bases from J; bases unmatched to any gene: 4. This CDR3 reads CASDRGGNQPQHF. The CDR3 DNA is TGTGCCTCGGACAGGGGAGGCAATCAGCCCCAGCATTTT.

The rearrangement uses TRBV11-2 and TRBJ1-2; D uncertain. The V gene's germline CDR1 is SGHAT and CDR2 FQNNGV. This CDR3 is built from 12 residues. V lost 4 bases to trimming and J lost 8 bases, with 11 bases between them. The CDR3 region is CASSYLTSGYTF. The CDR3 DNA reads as TGTGCCAGCAGCTACTTGACTTCGGGCTACACCTTC.

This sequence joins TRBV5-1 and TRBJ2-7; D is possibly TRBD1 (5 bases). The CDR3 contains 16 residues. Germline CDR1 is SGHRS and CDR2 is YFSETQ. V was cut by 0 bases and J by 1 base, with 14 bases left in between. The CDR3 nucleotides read TGCGCCAGCAGCTTGGAAGGCGCGACAGCATCCTACGAGCAGTACTTC. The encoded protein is CASSLEGATASYEQYF.

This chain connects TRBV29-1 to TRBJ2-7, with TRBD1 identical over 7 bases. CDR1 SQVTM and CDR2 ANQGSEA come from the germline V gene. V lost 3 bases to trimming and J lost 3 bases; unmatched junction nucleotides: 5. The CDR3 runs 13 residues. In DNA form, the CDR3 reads TGCAGCGTTGAGGAAGGGACAGACTACGAGCAGTACTTC. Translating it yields CSVEEGTDYEQYF.

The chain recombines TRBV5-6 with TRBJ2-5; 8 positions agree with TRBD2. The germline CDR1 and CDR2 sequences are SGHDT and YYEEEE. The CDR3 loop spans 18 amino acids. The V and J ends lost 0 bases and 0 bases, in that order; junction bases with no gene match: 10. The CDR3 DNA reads TGTGCCAGCAGCTTGGTACACGGGGGGGCCGGGTACCAAGAGACCCAGTACTTC. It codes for CASSLVHGGAGYQETQYF.

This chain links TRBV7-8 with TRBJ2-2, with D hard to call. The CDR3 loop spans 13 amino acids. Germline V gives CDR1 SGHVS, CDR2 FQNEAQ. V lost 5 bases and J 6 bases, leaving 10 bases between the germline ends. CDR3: CASSLIRSGELFF. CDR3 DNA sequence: TGTGCCAGCAGCCTTATTCGGTCCGGGGAGCTGTTTTTT.

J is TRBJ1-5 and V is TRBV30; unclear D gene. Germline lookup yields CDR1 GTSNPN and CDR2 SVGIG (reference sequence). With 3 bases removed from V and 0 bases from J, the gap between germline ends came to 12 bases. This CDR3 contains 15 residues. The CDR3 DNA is TGTGCCTGGAGGGAGGACGGCTATAGCAATCAGCCCCAGCATTTT. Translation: CAWREDGYSNQPQHF.

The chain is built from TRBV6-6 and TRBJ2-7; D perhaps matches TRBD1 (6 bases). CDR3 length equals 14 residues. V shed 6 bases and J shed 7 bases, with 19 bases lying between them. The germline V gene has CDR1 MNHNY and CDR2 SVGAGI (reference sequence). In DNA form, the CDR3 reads TGTGCCAGCAGCTCCATGGGGTTTCAGGGGGAGCAGTACTTC. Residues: CASSSMGFQGEQYF.

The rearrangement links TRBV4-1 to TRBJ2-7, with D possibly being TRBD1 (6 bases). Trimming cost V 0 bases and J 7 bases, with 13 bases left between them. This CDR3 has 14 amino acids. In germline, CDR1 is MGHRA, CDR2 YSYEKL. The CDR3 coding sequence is TGCGCCAGCAGCCAAGATACAGGGCTGGGGGAGCAGTACTTC. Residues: CASSQDTGLGEQYF.

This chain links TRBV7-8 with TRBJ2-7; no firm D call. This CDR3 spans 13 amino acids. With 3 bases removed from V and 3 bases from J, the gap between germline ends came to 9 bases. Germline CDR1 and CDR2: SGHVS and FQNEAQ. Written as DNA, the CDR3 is TGTGCCAGCAGCTTTTCCAGTTTCTACGAGCAGTACTTC. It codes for CASSFSSFYEQYF.